A selection of T cell receptor beta chains follows, all from one sample in a study of T cells in Graves' hyperthyroidism and ophthalmopathy. Each CDR3 protein is one row after TCRdb ran MiXCR on the multiplex PCR reads. The sample shows 500,000 to 600,000 distinct CDR3 sequences, approximately 20% of them seen only once. Sample: blood. The receptors were gathered from a man aged 35-49 years with Graves' ophthalmopathy. CDR3s include the opening cysteine and the closing phenylalanine or tryptophan. Each record gives: clone size, V gene, J gene, D gene, CDR3 protein, CDR3 DNA. The D gene is left open where the match is weak. For some rows the clone size is stated as once, few or many, or as a class when expanded; others skip it.

abundance: many; v_gene: TRBV6-1; j_gene: TRBJ2-3; d_gene: -; CDR3aa: CASKVHSTDTQYF; CDR3nt: TGTGCCAGCAAAGTACACTCCACAGATACGCAGTATTTT
abundance: few; v_gene: TRBV4-1; j_gene: TRBJ1-4; d_gene: -; CDR3aa: CASSHHPGRDEKLFF; CDR3nt: TGCGCCAGCAGCCACCATCCCGGAAGGGATGAAAAACTGTTTTTT
abundance: few; v_gene: TRBV28; j_gene: TRBJ1-6; d_gene: TRBD1; CDR3aa: CASSPGQGWLSPLHF; CDR3nt: TGTGCCAGCAGTCCGGGACAGGGGTGGCTCTCACCCCTCCACTTT
abundance: many; v_gene: TRBV6-2/TRBV6-3; j_gene: TRBJ1-1; d_gene: -; CDR3aa: CASIRNGEAFF; CDR3nt: TGTGCCAGCATCCGGAACGGCGAAGCTTTCTTT
abundance: -; v_gene: TRBV3-1; j_gene: TRBJ1-2; d_gene: -; CDR3aa: CASSQDRDRRYGYTF; CDR3nt: TGTGCCAGCAGCCAAGATAGAGACAGGCGGTATGGCTACACCTTC
abundance: few; v_gene: TRBV28; j_gene: TRBJ1-5; d_gene: TRBD1; CDR3aa: CAITTPGQGGQPQHF; CDR3nt: TGTGCCATCACGACACCGGGACAGGGGGGCCAGCCCCAGCATTTT
abundance: few; v_gene: TRBV5-1; j_gene: TRBJ2-6; d_gene: -; CDR3aa: CASSQTGSSGANVLTF; CDR3nt: TGCGCCAGCAGCCAGACAGGTAGCTCTGGGGCCAACGTCCTGACTTTC
abundance: many; v_gene: TRBV28; j_gene: TRBJ2-7; d_gene: -; CDR3aa: CASTIDSITYEQYF; CDR3nt: TGTGCCAGCACCATAGACAGTATTACCTACGAGCAGTACTTC
abundance: few; v_gene: TRBV18; j_gene: TRBJ2-7; d_gene: -; CDR3aa: CASSPPGSYYEQYF; CDR3nt: TGTGCCAGCTCACCACCGGGCAGCTACTACGAGCAGTACTTC
abundance: few; v_gene: TRBV4-1; j_gene: TRBJ2-3; d_gene: TRBD2; CDR3aa: CASSQFTSGDADTQYF; CDR3nt: TGCGCCAGCAGCCAATTTACTAGCGGGGATGCAGATACGCAGTATTTT
abundance: -; v_gene: TRBV9; j_gene: TRBJ2-2; d_gene: -; CDR3aa: CASSVDWGTSGELFF; CDR3nt: TGTGCCAGCAGCGTAGATTGGGGAACCTCCGGGGAGCTGTTTTTT
abundance: few; v_gene: TRBV4-1; j_gene: TRBJ2-1; d_gene: TRBD2; CDR3aa: CASSPLGTSRNEQFF; CDR3nt: TGCGCCAGCAGCCCCTTGGGGACTAGCCGGAATGAGCAGTTCTTC
abundance: many; v_gene: TRBV12-3/TRBV12-4; j_gene: TRBJ2-3; d_gene: TRBD1; CDR3aa: CASSRRQGAADTQYF; CDR3nt: TGTGCCAGCAGCCGCCGACAGGGGGCTGCGGATACGCAGTATTTT
abundance: many; v_gene: TRBV30; j_gene: TRBJ2-2; d_gene: -; CDR3aa: CAWSSTAGELFF; CDR3nt: TGTGCCTGGAGTTCGACCGCTGGGGAGCTGTTTTTT
abundance: many; v_gene: TRBV11-2; j_gene: TRBJ2-1; d_gene: TRBD1; CDR3aa: CASSFQGGQRFF; CDR3nt: TGTGCCAGCAGCTTTCAAGGGGGCCAAAGGTTCTTC
abundance: many; v_gene: TRBV12-3/TRBV12-4; j_gene: TRBJ2-1; d_gene: TRBD1; CDR3aa: CASSPTPGQGSYNEQFF; CDR3nt: TGTGCCAGCAGTCCCACACCGGGACAGGGATCCTACAATGAGCAGTTCTTC
abundance: -; v_gene: TRBV7-8; j_gene: TRBJ2-5; d_gene: -; CDR3aa: CASSLRFLVETQYF; CDR3nt: TGTGCCAGCAGCTTACGGTTTCTGGTGGAGACCCAGTACTTC
abundance: few; v_gene: TRBV20-1; j_gene: TRBJ2-5; d_gene: TRBD2; CDR3aa: CSAPGGLAGRETQYF; CDR3nt: TGCAGTGCTCCCGGCGGGCTAGCGGGACGGGAGACCCAGTACTTC
abundance: -; v_gene: TRBV3-1; j_gene: TRBJ2-6; d_gene: -; CDR3aa: CASSGDFSGANVLTF; CDR3nt: TGTGCCAGCAGCGGTGACTTCTCTGGGGCCAACGTCCTGACTTTC
abundance: -; v_gene: TRBV14; j_gene: TRBJ1-1; d_gene: -; CDR3aa: CASSQYESGTEAFF; CDR3nt: TGTGCCAGCAGCCAATACGAATCGGGGACTGAAGCTTTCTTT
abundance: -; v_gene: TRBV5-1; j_gene: TRBJ1-4; d_gene: -; CDR3aa: CASSVDTATNEKLFF; CDR3nt: TGCGCCAGCAGCGTCGACACTGCAACTAATGAAAAACTGTTTTTT
abundance: many; v_gene: TRBV7-9; j_gene: TRBJ2-2; d_gene: -; CDR3aa: CASTSGRVRTGELFF; CDR3nt: TGTGCCAGCACCTCCGGGCGAGTTAGGACCGGGGAGCTGTTTTTT